This TCR beta chain comes out of a study of cytomegalovirus exposure and HLA in healthy donors. Note on this clone: The identical CDR3 is also encoded by other nucleotide sequences in the sample.

PCR involved 60 Vbeta and 13 Jbeta primers. Method: immunoSEQ multiplex PCR; TCRdb's copy keeps in-frame clones and lacks some. The table has 200,000 or so clones, approximately 80% seen once. The sequenced sample was PBMCs. This sequence was found in a boy younger than 10 in good health and CMV-seronegative.

CDR3 DNA sequence: TGTGCCAGCAGCCCAGGACAGTCGTCTCACTCTAACTATGGCTACACCTTC. Residues: CASSPGQSSHSNYGYTF. The rearrangement links TRBV7-9 to TRBJ1-2; the D gene is possibly TRBD1 (6 bases). The germline V and J ends were trimmed by 5 bases and 0 bases, with 19 bases remaining between them. From germline, CDR1 is SEHNR and CDR2 FQNEAQ (reference sequence). The CDR3 is 17 amino acids. The variable domain in full, completed from reference TRBV7-9 and TRBJ1-2, reads DTGVSQNPRHKITKRGQNVTFRCDPISEHNRLYWYRQTLGQGPEFLTYFQNEAQLEKSRLLSDRFSAERPKGSFSTLEIQRTEQGDSAMYLCASSPGQSSHSNYGYTFGSGTRLTVV.